The clone carrying this T cell receptor (beta chain) was observed a handful of times. The target antigen is unknown. This sample was included in a study of blood T cells in healthy people across ages. Study-wide findings and caveats: Unsorted PBMC input precluded a conclusive naive versus antigen-experienced comparison. The long-lived group displayed more naive CD4+ cells, plus higher diversity, than the aged donors did.

Germline CDR1 reads SGDLS; CDR2 reads YYNGEE. Trimming at V came to 0 bases and at J to 0 bases, leaving 2 bases not matched to a gene. The CDR3 runs to 16 residues. Each donor was a healthy Caucasian individual from Russia, aged about 6 to 95. Primed by a sample-barcoded 5' primer and a J-beta primer mix, a second PCR proceeded for about 6 to 12 cycles. A single record per CDR3 protein comes from TCRdb applying MiXCR to the 5' RACE reads. The sample has over 600,000 distinct CDR3 sequences; 56% are singletons. Sequenced material: blood. The J gene is TRBJ2-7, the V gene TRBV9; 11 bases line up with TRBD2. The TCR sequence derives from a middle-aged man in good health. CDR3 nucleotides: TGTGCCAGCAGCGTAGGACTAGCGGGAACCTCCTACGAGCAGTACTTC. Its translation: CASSVGLAGTSYEQYF.